Shown below are 9 T cell receptor beta chains from a single sample sequenced in a study of shared clonotypes between healthy human individuals. Data came from immunoSEQ multiplex PCR; TCRdb stores just in-frame clones and leaves some out. The sample lists around 1,000,000 clones, approximately 77% occurring once. The sample taken for sequencing was memory CD4+ T cells from PBMCs. Specified subset: CD45RA-negative fraction. These receptors were taken from a man between 18 and 29 years old in good health. Some clones in this sample may be carry-over from other donors' samples.

The V call is TRBV2, the J call TRBJ2-4; D uncertain. Trimming removed 3 bases at V and 3 bases at J, with 6 bases between. The CDR3 consists of 13 residues. Germline V gene sequence: CDR1 SNHLY, CDR2 FYNNEI. This CDR3 reads CASSERSKNIQYF. CDR3 nucleotides: TGTGCCAGCAGTGAGCGCAGCAAAAACATTCAGTACTTC.

The gene calls are TRBV30 and TRBJ2-2; 13 positions agree with TRBD2. The germline V gene encodes CDR1 GTSNPN and CDR2 SVGIG (reference sequence). J gave up 5 bases and V 4 bases, and 7 bases lay outside the gene matches. This CDR3 has 16 amino acids. The CDR3 region has the DNA TGTGCCTGGACCGGGACTAGCGGGATGGGAACCGGGGAGCTGTTTTTT. Its protein is CAWTGTSGMGTGELFF. Complete variable domain (other parts from reference TRBV30 and TRBJ2-2): SQTIHQWPATLVQPVGSPLSLECTVEGTSNPNLYWYRQAAGRGLQLLFYSVGIGQISSEVPQNLSASRPQDRQFILSSKKLLLSDSGFYLCAWTGTSGMGTGELFFGEGSRLTVL.

The chain has TRBV19 and TRBJ1-1; a possible D gene is TRBD1 (5 bases). CDR1 is LNHDA and CDR2 is SQIVND in the germline V gene (reference sequence). The CDR3 contains 12 residues. Between the trimmed V and J ends, which lost 6 bases and 5 bases, there was a span of 10 bases. The CDR3 here is CASSKGDTEAFF. The CDR3 nucleotides read TGTGCCAGTAGCAAAGGGGATACTGAAGCTTTCTTT.

The chain combines TRBV5-5 with TRBJ1-2; 7 bases fit TRBD1. Germline CDR1 SGHKS, CDR2 YYEKEE (reference sequence). This CDR3 has 14 amino acids. Trimming at V came to 5 bases and at J to 2 bases, leaving 6 bases not matched to a gene. DNA of the CDR3: TGTGCCAGCAGGACGGGGACAGCGAACTATGGCTACACCTTC. As protein: CASRTGTANYGYTF.

In its sample, this clone was seen a few times. The chain combines TRBV19 with TRBJ1-1; D remains ambiguous. The CDR3 has 16 residues. V shed 3 bases and J shed 2 bases, with 16 bases lying between them. Germline V lookup: CDR1 LNHDA, CDR2 SQIVND (reference sequence). CDR3 DNA sequence: TGTGCCAGTAGTATTCGGGCGAGACGCCCAAACACTGAAGCTTTCTTT. Translation gives CASSIRARRPNTEAFF.

This clone was seen repeatedly, ten times or more. V is TRBV7-3 and J is TRBJ2-3, with D uncertain. Trimming stripped 2 bases from V and 2 bases from J, with 11 bases between. Germline V lookup: CDR1 SGHTA, CDR2 FQGTGA. The CDR3 covers 15 residues. CDR3 sequence (DNA): TGTGCCAGCAGCTTACTAGGAGCCTTCACAGATACGCAGTATTTT. This gives the protein CASSLLGAFTDTQYF.

V usage is TRBV10-1 and J usage is TRBJ2-5; D is ambiguous. Trimming stripped 0 bases from V and 7 bases from J, with 6 bases between. The CDR3 spans 12 residues. CDR1 is WNHNN, CDR2 SYGVQD, per germline (reference sequence). The CDR3 region is CASSESTGTQYF. The CDR3 DNA reads TGCGCCAGCAGTGAGTCGACGGGGACCCAGTACTTC.

This clone showed up just once. The CDR3 reads CAWSVGDLSGYTF. The CDR3 DNA is TGTGCCTGGAGTGTGGGGGACCTAAGCGGCTACACCTTC. This sequence joins TRBV30 and TRBJ1-2, with D possibly matching TRBD1 (5 bases). Germline V CDR1 and CDR2: GTSNPN, SVGIG (reference sequence). Trimming took 0 bases from V and 8 from J, leaving 13 bases between them. The CDR3 has 13 amino acids.

V and J are TRBV18 and TRBJ2-2; 8 bases are a match to TRBD2. The CDR3 is 17 residues long. Trimming took 4 bases from V and 4 from J; bases not matched to a gene: 11. The V gene's germline CDR1 is KGHSH and CDR2 LQKENI. CDR3 loop: CASSLQVSGRFTGELFF. As DNA, the CDR3 is TGTGCCAGCTCACTCCAAGTCAGCGGGAGATTCACCGGGGAGCTGTTTTTT.